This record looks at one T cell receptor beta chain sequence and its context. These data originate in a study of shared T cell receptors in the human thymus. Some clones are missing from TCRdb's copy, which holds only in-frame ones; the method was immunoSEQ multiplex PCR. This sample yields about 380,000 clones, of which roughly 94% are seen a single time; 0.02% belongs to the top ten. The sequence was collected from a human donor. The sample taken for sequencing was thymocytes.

DNA of the CDR3: TGTGCCAGCAGCTTAGGCAGCTACGAGCAGTACTTC. Translation gives CASSLGSYEQYF. The V gene is TRBV7-9, the J gene TRBJ2-7; no clear D gene. CDR1 and CDR2 from the germline V gene are SEHNR and FQNEAQ (reference sequence). CDR3 length: 12 amino acids. Trimming took off 1 base at V and 3 bases at J, with 4 bases between the two ends.